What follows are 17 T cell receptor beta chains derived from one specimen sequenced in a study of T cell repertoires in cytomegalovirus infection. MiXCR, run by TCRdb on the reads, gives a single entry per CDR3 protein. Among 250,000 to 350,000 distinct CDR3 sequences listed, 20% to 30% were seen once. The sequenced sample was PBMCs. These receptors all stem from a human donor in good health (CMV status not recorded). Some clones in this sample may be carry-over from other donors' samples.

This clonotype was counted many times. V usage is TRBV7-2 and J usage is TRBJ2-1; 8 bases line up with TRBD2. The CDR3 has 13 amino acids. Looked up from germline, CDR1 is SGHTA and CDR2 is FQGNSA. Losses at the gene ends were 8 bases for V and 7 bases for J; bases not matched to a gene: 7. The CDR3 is CASLSGMRNEQFF. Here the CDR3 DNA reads TGTGCCAGCCTTAGCGGGATGAGGAATGAGCAGTTCTTC. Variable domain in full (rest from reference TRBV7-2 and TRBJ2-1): GAGVSQSPSNKVTEKGKDVELRCDPISGHTALYWYRQSLGQGLEFLIYFQGNSAPDKSGLPSDRFSAERTGGSVSTLTIQRTQQEDSAVYLCASLSGMRNEQFFGPGTRLTVL.

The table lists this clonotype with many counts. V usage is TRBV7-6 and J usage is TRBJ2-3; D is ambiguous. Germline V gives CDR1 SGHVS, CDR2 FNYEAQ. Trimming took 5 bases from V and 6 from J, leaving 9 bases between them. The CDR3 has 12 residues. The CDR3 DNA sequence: TGTGCCAGCAGCAGAAGAAGCGATACGCAGTATTTT. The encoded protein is CASSRRSDTQYF.

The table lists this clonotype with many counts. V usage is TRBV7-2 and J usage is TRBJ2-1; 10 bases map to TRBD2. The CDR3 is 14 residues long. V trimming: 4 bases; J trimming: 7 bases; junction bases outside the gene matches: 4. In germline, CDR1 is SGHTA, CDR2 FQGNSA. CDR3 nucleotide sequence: TGTGCCAGCAGCTCAGGACTAGCGGTTAATGAGCAGTTCTTC. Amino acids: CASSSGLAVNEQFF.

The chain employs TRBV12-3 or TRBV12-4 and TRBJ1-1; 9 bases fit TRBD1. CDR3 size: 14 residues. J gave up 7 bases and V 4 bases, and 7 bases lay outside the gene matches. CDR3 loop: CASSSWTGEGEAFF. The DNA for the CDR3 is TGTGCCAGCAGTTCCTGGACAGGGGAGGGTGAAGCTTTCTTT.

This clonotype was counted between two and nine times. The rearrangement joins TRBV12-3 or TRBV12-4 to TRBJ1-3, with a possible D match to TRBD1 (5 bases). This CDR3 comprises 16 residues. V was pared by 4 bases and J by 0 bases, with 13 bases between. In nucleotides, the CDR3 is TGTGCCAGCAGTTCGACGGGGGGGAGCTCTGGAAACACCATATATTTT. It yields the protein CASSSTGGSSGNTIYF.

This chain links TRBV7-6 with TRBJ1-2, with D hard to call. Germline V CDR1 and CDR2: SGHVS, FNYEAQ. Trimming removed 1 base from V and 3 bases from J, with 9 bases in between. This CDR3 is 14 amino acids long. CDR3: CASSLGLADYGYTF. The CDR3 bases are TGTGCCAGCAGCTTAGGATTGGCCGACTATGGCTACACCTTC.

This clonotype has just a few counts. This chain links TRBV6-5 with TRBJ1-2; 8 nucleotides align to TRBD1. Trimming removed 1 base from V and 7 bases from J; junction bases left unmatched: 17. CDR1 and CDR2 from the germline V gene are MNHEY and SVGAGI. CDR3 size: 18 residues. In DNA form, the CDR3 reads TGTGCCAGCAGTTACTGGAGTCAGGGGGCGATTCAGAATCCTGGCTACACCTTC. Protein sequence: CASSYWSQGAIQNPGYTF.

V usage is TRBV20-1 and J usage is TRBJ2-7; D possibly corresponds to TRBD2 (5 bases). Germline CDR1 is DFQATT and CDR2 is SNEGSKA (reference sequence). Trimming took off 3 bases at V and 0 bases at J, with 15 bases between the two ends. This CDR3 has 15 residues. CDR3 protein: CSASAPIASSYEQYF. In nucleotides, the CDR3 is TGCAGTGCTAGCGCCCCTATAGCGAGCTCCTACGAGCAGTACTTC.

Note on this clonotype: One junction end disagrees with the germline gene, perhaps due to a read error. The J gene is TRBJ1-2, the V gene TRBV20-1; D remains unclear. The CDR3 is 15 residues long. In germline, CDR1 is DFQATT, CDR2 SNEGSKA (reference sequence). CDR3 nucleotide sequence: TGCAGCGCTACACGTCAGAATCCCTCTACTAGGGGCTACACCTTC. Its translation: CSATRQNPSTRGYTF.

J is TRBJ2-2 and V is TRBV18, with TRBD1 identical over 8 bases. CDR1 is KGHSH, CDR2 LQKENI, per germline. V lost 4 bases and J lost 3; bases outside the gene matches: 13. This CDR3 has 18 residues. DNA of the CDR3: TGTGCCAGCTCACTAAGCCTTCCAGGGGGCTTCTACACCGGGGAGCTGTTTTTT. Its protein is CASSLSLPGGFYTGELFF.

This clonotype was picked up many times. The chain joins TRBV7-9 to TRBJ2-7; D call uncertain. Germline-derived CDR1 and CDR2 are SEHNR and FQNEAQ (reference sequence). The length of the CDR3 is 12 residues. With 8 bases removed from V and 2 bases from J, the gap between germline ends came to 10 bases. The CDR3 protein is CASERSAYEQYF. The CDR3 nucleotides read TGTGCCAGCGAGAGGAGCGCCTACGAGCAGTACTTC.

The CDR3 DNA follows: TGTGCCAGTAGCAAAGGACAGGGTCAGAACACTGAAGCTTTCTTT. Translation gives CASSKGQGQNTEAFF. The chain uses TRBV19 and TRBJ1-1, with 8 nucleotides matching TRBD1. Germline-derived CDR1 and CDR2 are LNHDA and SQIVND (reference sequence). The trim removed 6 bases at V and 1 base at J, leaving 7 bases unmatched. The CDR3 is 15 residues long.

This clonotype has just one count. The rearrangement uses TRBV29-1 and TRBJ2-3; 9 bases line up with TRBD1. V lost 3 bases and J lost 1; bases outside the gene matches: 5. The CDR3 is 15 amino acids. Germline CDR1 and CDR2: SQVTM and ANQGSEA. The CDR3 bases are TGCAGCGTTGAGCTACGGGACAGGGGCACAGATACGCAGTATTTT. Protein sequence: CSVELRDRGTDTQYF.

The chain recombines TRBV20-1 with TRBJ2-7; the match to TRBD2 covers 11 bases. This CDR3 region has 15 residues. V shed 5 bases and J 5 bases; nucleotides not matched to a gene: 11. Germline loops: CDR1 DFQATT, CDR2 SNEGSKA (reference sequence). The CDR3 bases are TGCAGTGCTGCTCTACTAGCGGGAGCCATCGACGAGCAGTACTTC. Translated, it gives CSAALLAGAIDEQYF.

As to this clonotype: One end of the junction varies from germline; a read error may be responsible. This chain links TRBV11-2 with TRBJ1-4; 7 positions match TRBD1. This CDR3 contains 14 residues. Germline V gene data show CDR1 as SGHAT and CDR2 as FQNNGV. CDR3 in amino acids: CASSRSGTVKYCVF. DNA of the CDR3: TGTGCCAGCAGTAGATCCGGGACAGTGAAATATTGCGTTTTT.

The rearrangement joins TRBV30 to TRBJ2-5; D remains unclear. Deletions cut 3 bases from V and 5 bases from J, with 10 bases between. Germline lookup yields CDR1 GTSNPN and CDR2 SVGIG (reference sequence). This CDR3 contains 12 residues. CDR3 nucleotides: TGTGCCTGGAGCGCCAATAGCGAGACCCAGTACTTC. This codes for CAWSANSETQYF.

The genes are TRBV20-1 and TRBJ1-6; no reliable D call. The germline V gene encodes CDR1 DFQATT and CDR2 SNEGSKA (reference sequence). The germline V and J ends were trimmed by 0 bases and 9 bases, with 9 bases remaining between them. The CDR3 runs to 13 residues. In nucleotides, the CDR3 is TGCAGTGCTAGAGATCCGGGCCGTTCACCCCTCCACTTT. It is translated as CSARDPGRSPLHF.